The clone carrying this T cell receptor beta chain was detected only a few times. The data belong to a study of control samples from healthy donors and cancer patients. Libraries were prepared by immunoSEQ multiplex PCR; TCRdb keeps only in-frame clonotypes and omits some of them. The sample yields about 52,000 clones, 90% to 95% seen once. The CDR3 has 13 residues. Germline CDR1 MNHEY, CDR2 SMNVEV (reference sequence). The V end was cut by 8 bases, the J end by 1 base, with 12 bases between. The TCR comes from a man aged 30 to 45 in good health. Sample: blood. The V gene is TRBV27, the J gene TRBJ2-7; D remains ambiguous. This CDR3 reads CASGPGRSYEQYF. CDR3 DNA: TGTGCCAGCGGTCCGGGCAGGTCCTACGAGCAGTACTTC.